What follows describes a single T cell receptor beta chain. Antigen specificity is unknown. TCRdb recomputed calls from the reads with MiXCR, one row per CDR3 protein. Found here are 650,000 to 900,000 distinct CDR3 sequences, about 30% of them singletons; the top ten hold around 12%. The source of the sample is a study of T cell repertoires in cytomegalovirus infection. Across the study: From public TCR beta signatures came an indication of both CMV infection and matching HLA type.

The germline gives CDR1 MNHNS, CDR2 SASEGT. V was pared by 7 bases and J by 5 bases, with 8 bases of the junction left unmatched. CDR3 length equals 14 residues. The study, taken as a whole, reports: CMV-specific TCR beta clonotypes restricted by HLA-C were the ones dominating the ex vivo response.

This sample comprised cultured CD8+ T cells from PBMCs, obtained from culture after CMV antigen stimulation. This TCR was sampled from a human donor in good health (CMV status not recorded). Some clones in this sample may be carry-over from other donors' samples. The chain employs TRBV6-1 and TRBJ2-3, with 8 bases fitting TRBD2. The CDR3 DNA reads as TGTGCCAGCATGGGACTAGAGGTAATAGATACGCAGTATTTT. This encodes CASMGLEVIDTQYF.